This TCR beta chain came from a study of blood T cells in healthy people across ages. A few counts support this clonotype. Its target is unknown. Study-wide results and limits: Versus aged donors, long-lived donors had higher diversity and more naive CD4+ cells. Investigators treated diversity estimates from one million T cells as underestimates.

Then a second PCR, running about 7 to 11 cycles, was carried out with a sample-barcoded 5' primer and a J-beta primer mix. TCRdb reprocessed the 5' RACE reads via MiXCR and lists one record per CDR3 protein. The sample lists hundreds of thousands of distinct CDR3 sequences, 58% seen once, with roughly 20% in the top ten. In terms of origin and age, donors were healthy Caucasian individuals from Russia aged about 6 to 90. V was cut by 6 bases and J by 4 bases, with 6 bases left in between. The CDR3 is 11 amino acids. The TCR sequence derives from a man in his thirties or forties in good health. The specimen sequenced was blood. The V call is TRBV12-3 or TRBV12-4, the J call TRBJ1-1; tentatively, D is TRBD1 (5 bases). CDR3 in DNA: TGTGCCAGCAGGGGGGGCACTGAAGCTTTCTTT. Residues: CASRGGTEAFF.